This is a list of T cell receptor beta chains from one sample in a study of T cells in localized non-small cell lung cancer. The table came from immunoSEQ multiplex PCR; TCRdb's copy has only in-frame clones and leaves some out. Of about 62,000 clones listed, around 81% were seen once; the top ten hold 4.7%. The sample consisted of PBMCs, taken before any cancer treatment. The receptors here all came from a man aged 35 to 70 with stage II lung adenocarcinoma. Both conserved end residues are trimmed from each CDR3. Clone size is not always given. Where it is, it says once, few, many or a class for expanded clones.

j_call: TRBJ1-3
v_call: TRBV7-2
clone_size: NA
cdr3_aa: ASSSFSGSGNTIY

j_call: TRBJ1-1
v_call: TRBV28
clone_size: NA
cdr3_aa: ASTYGGTEAF

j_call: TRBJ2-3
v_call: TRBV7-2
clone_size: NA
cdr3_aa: ASSSGLAGDAQY

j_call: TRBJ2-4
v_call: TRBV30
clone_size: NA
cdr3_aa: AWSPGLAKNIQY

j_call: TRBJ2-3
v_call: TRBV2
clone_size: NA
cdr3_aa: ASSESSGSNADTQY

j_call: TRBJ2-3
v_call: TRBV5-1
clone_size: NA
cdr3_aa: ASSTGTSGDTQY

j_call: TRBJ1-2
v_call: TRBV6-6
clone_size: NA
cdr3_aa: ASSSRGQDYGYT

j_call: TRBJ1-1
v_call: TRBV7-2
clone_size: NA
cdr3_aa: ASTTLANTEAF

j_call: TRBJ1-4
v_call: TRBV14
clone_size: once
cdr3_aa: ASQRASNEKLF

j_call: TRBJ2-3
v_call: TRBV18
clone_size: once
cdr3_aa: ASSPGSAGFLHGEQY

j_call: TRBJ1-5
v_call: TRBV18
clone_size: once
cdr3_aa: ASSEDGNSNQPQH

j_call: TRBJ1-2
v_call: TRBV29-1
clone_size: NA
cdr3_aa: SVDYRGNYGYT

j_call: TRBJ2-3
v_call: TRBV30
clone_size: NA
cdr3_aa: ASTSGSTDTQY

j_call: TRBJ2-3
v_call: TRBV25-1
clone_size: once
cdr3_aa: ASSEIGGTQY